This TCR beta chain was captured in a study of blood T cell repertoires in COVID-19. Study background: The United States, Italy and Spain were the sources of the acute and convalescent COVID-19 samples. In each case, the material was cDNA or gDNA derived from T cells, B-cell-depleted T cells, or PBMCs.

Trimming removed 4 bases at V and 0 bases at J, with 18 bases between. From germline, CDR1 is LGHNA and CDR2 YSLEER. The CDR3 has 17 amino acids. In the study's own analysis: Amplifying reference gene primers gave estimates of nucleated cell counts. Here immunoSEQ multiplex PCR was the method, and the copy in TCRdb shows in-frame clones only, minus some. V and J calls and clone size are as listed in that table; D and trimming were resolved from the DNA. The data contain more than 140,000 clones, about 86% of them singletons. This clone was observed once. Input material: peripheral blood. This sequence originates from a woman in her fifties or sixties with acute or convalescent COVID-19. The chain couples TRBV4-3 to TRBJ1-2; possibly TRBD1 for D (5 bases). CDR3 DNA sequence: TGCGCCAGCAGCCCCCGTTGGGGTGCAGGGACTAACTATGGCTACACCTTC. Translated: CASSPRWGAGTNYGYTF.